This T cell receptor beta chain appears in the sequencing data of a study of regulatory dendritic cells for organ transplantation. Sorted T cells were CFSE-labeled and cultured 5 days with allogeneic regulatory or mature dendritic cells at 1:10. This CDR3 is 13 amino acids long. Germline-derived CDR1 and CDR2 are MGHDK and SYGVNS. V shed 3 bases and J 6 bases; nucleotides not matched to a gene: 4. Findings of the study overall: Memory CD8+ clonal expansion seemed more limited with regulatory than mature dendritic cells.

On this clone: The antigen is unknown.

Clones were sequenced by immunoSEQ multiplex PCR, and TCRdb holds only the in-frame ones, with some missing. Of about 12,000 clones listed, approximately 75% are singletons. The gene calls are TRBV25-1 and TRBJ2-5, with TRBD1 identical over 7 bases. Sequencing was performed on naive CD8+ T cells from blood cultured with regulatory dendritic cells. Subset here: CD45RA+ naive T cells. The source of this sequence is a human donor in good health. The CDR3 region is CASSETTGKTQYF. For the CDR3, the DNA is TGTGCCAGCAGTGAGACGACAGGGAAGACCCAGTACTTC.